This is a list of T cell receptor beta chains from one sample in a study of blood T cell repertoires in COVID-19. The method was immunoSEQ multiplex PCR; TCRdb's version includes in-frame clones alone and lacks a portion of them. The repertoire includes about 150,000 clones, approximately 83% of them detected once, and about 12% sits in the top ten. Sequencing used peripheral blood. These receptors were collected from a woman in her fifties or sixties with COVID-19, enrolled during active disease. The CDR3 runs from the conserved cysteine through the conserved F or W. A D gene is named only where the DNA matches it firmly. Size is stated for part of the rows, as once, few or many counts, or as a class when the clone is expanded.

>TRBD1|TRBJ2-1|TRBV18|17|.
CASSPTGQGMPYNEQFF
TGTGCCAGCTCACCAACGGGACAGGGTATGCCCTACAATGAGCAGTTCTTC
>.|TRBJ2-7|TRBV6-5|13|.
CASNSPGSREQYF
TGTGCCAGCAATTCCCCCGGGTCACGGGAGCAGTACTTC
>.|TRBJ2-6|TRBV5-1|15|.
CASSVSGVGANVLTF
TGCGCCAGCAGCGTTTCAGGGGTCGGGGCCAACGTCCTGACTTTC
>.|TRBJ1-1|TRBV29-1|13|.
CSVEVQGQTEAFF
TGCAGCGTTGAGGTCCAAGGACAGACTGAAGCTTTCTTT
>.|TRBJ2-5|TRBV11-2|11|once
CASNQLETQYF
TGTGCCAGCAATCAATTGGAGACCCAGTACTTC
>.|TRBJ2-3|TRBV7-2|13|.
CASSSGVGDTQYF
TGTGCCAGCAGCTCGGGTGTAGGCGATACGCAGTATTTT
>.|TRBJ1-1|TRBV14|15|.
CASSRPGVLNTEAFF
TGTGCCAGCAGCCGCCCGGGGGTCCTAAACACTGAAGCTTTCTTT
>.|TRBJ1-1|TRBV7-3|15|.
CASSPHPQGKAEAFF
TGTGCCAGCAGCCCCCACCCGCAGGGGAAGGCTGAAGCTTTCTTT
>TRBD2|TRBJ2-7|TRBV15|15|.
CATSEGLAGTYEQYF
TGTGCCACCAGCGAAGGCCTAGCGGGAACGTACGAGCAGTACTTC
>.|TRBJ2-3|TRBV21-1|16|.
CASSKERDRITDTQYF
TGTGCCAGCAGCAAAGAACGGGACAGGATCACAGATACGCAGTATTTT
>TRBD1|TRBJ1-3|TRBV5-4|16|.
CASSSGGLYSGNTIYF
TGTGCCAGCAGCTCAGGGGGCTTATACTCTGGAAACACCATATATTTT
>.|TRBJ1-5|TRBV9|14|.
CASSPEGGNQPQHF
TGTGCCAGCAGCCCTGAAGGGGGCAATCAGCCCCAGCATTTT
>.|TRBJ1-2|TRBV24-1|14|.
CATSENRQAYGYTF
TGTGCCACCAGTGAAAATAGACAGGCCTATGGCTACACCTTC
>.|TRBJ1-5|TRBV6-5|14|.
CASSYSGAEATQHF
TGTGCCAGCAGTTACTCAGGGGCCGAAGCGACCCAGCATTTT
>.|TRBJ2-5|TRBV5-1|14|.
CASRNVGPQETQYF
TGCGCCAGCAGAAATGTGGGGCCTCAGGAGACCCAGTACTTC
>TRBD2|TRBJ2-1|TRBV7-3|19|.
CASSLRGLAGTAPYNEQFF
TGTGCCAGCAGCTTACGGGGACTAGCGGGAACGGCGCCCTACAATGAGCAGTTCTTC
>.|TRBJ2-2|TRBV9|16|once
CASSVGRRTRRGELFF
TGTGCCAGCAGCGTAGGTCGCCGGACGCGGAGGGGGGAGCTGTTTTTT
>.|TRBJ1-4|TRBV5-4|14|.
CASSLGQLPEKLFF
TGTGCCAGCAGCTTGGGACAACTCCCCGAAAAACTGTTTTTT
>.|TRBJ1-1|TRBV3-1/TRBV3-2|15|.
CASSREQLVNTEAFF
TGTGCCAGCAGCCGAGAGCAGCTAGTGAACACTGAAGCTTTCTTT
>TRBD1|TRBJ1-2|TRBV5-1|13|once
CASSGTGAYGYTF
TGCGCCAGCAGCGGGACAGGGGCCTATGGCTACACCTTC
>.|TRBJ1-1|TRBV7-6|15|.
CASSPGDGGNTEAFF
TGTGCCAGCAGCCCGGGGGACGGCGGGAACACTGAAGCTTTCTTT
>.|TRBJ1-4|TRBV29-1|13|.
CSVEITVNEKLFF
TGCAGCGTTGAAATTACAGTTAATGAAAAACTGTTTTTT
>.|TRBJ1-2|TRBV29-1|11|few
CSVGGAAGYTF
TGCAGCGTGGGAGGGGCGGCTGGCTACACCTTC
>.|TRBJ1-5|TRBV25-1|14|.
CASSEGLDNQPQHF
TGTGCCAGCAGTGAGGGACTGGACAATCAGCCCCAGCATTTT
>TRBD1|TRBJ2-7|TRBV10-3|14|.
CAISESGDRGEQYF
TGTGCCATCAGTGAGTCCGGGGACAGGGGGGAGCAGTACTTC
>TRBD2|TRBJ2-2|TRBV4-1|17|.
CASSLPPSGRVNGELFF
TGCGCCAGCAGCCTCCCACCTAGCGGGAGAGTGAACGGGGAGCTGTTTTTT
>.|TRBJ1-2|TRBV15|19|.
CATSPSGGVSGAWWTGYTF
TGTGCCACCAGCCCTTCGGGGGGGGTTTCCGGCGCCTGGTGGACTGGCTACACCTTC
>TRBD1|TRBJ1-5|TRBV5-1|16|few
CASSLAPGGQYQPQHF
TGCGCCAGCAGCTTGGCCCCAGGGGGCCAATATCAGCCCCAGCATTTT
>TRBD1|TRBJ1-6|TRBV10-3|13|.
CAIRPGTASPLHF
TGTGCCATCAGGCCCGGGACAGCTTCACCCCTCCACTTT
>TRBD1|TRBJ1-2|TRBV12-3/TRBV12-4|13|.
CASRQGTDYGYTF
TGTGCCAGCAGACAAGGGACAGACTATGGCTACACCTTC
>.|TRBJ1-2|TRBV21-1|15|.
CASSKASTSNYGYTF
TGTGCCAGCAGCAAAGCTTCCACTAGTAACTATGGCTACACCTTC
>TRBD2|TRBJ2-1|TRBV7-2|14|.
CASSAGLGQGEQFF
TGTGCCAGCAGCGCCGGACTAGGTCAGGGTGAGCAGTTCTTC
>.|TRBJ1-6|TRBV6-5|16|few
CASSLTQGWSNSPLHF
TGTGCCAGCAGTTTAACTCAGGGGTGGAGTAATTCACCCCTCCACTTT
>.|TRBJ1-2|TRBV11-2|15|.
CASRAGQKSNYGYTF
TGTGCCAGCAGAGCTGGACAAAAATCCAACTATGGCTACACCTTC
>TRBD2|TRBJ2-7|TRBV6-2/TRBV6-3|15|few
CASSYLAGGPYEQYF
TGTGCCAGCAGTTACTTGGCGGGAGGACCCTACGAGCAGTACTTC
>TRBD2|TRBJ2-3|TRBV25-1|18|.
CASSKTSGLAVRADTQYF
TGTGCCAGCAGTAAAACTTCGGGGCTAGCGGTGAGAGCCGATACGCAGTATTTT
>.|TRBJ1-2|TRBV21-1|17|.
CASTLGGCGGRDYGYTF
TGTGCCAGCACCCTAGGGGGATGTGGAGGAAGGGACTATGGCTACACCTTC
>TRBD1|TRBJ2-7|TRBV28|15|.
CASSTPPTGPLEQYF
TGTGCCAGCAGCACCCCCCCGACAGGGCCCCTGGAGCAGTACTTC
>.|TRBJ1-1|TRBV25-1|14|once
CASSRGNPNTEAFF
TGTGCCAGCAGTAGGGGGAACCCGAATACTGAAGCTTTCTTT
>TRBD1|TRBJ1-5|TRBV5-1|14|.
CASSSGTGGQPQHF
TGCGCCAGCAGCAGTGGGACAGGGGGCCAGCCCCAGCATTTT
>.|TRBJ1-4|TRBV6-5|16|.
CASSYETGATNEKLFF
TGTGCCAGCAGTTACGAGACAGGAGCAACTAATGAAAAACTGTTTTTT
>TRBD1|TRBJ1-5|TRBV6-5|15|.
CASRLGQGSNQPQHF
TGTGCCAGCAGACTCGGACAGGGAAGCAATCAGCCCCAGCATTTT
>.|TRBJ1-2|TRBV5-6|14|.
CASSPVKQGQRYTF
TGTGCCAGCAGCCCCGTTAAGCAGGGCCAACGCTACACCTTC
>TRBD1|TRBJ2-3|TRBV5-1|15|.
CASSLAGDRSDTQYF
TGCGCCAGCAGCTTGGCCGGGGACAGGTCGGATACGCAGTATTTT
>.|TRBJ2-2|TRBV4-1|16|.
CASSQDSRLDTGELFF
TGCGCCAGCAGCCAAGATTCACGTCTAGACACCGGGGAGCTGTTTTTT
>.|TRBJ2-1|TRBV9|15|many
CASSFSGIHYNEQFF
TGTGCCAGCAGCTTTTCCGGGATCCACTACAATGAGCAGTTCTTC